These 28 T cell receptor beta chains were sequenced from one sample in a study of response to subunit inactivated influenza vaccine (dated by TCRdb to the late 2010s). Library method: RT-PCR. TCRdb shows the sequencer as Illumina HiSeq 2500. TCRdb's own reprocessing of the public reads used fastp at Q25 and MiXCR and kept productive beta chains. Each entry merges the rows of one CDR3 protein and shows their most common DNA and genes. In all, the sample holds around 790,000 distinct CDR3 sequences, and 20% to 25% of those were seen once. The ten largest clones take up roughly 10% of the sample. Sequencing used PBMCs from blood, obtained roughly 5 days after vaccination. All receptors derive from a man in his forties or fifties who received an inactivated influenza vaccine. Donor details come from another sample of the same person, matched by shared clones.

The chain has TRBV10-3 and TRBJ2-1; D may be TRBD2 (6 bases). Germline loops: CDR1 ENHRY, CDR2 SYGVKD. V was clipped by 4 bases and J by 7 bases, with 14 bases between them. The CDR3 covers 14 residues. The CDR3 loop is CAISGRGAENEQFF. The CDR3 nucleotides read TGTGCCATCAGTGGGAGGGGAGCGGAAAATGAGCAGTTCTTC.

The genes are TRBV25-1 and TRBJ2-7; D gene ambiguous. The V gene's germline CDR1 is MGHDK and CDR2 SYGVNS. V lost 1 base, J lost 5 bases, and 15 bases lay in between. This CDR3 comprises 15 residues. The CDR3 DNA sequence: TGTGCCAGCAGTGAATTAACCGCAGAGAGCGACGAGCAGTACTTC. Amino acid sequence: CASSELTAESDEQYF.

The chain couples TRBV20-1 to TRBJ2-5; 10 bases match TRBD2. The V gene's germline CDR1 is DFQATT and CDR2 SNEGSKA (reference sequence). This CDR3 has 15 residues. The V segment lost 0 bases and the J segment 4 bases; nucleotides outside the gene matches: 5. CDR3 amino acids: CSARDPGLAPETQYF. The CDR3 nucleotides read TGCAGTGCTAGAGATCCGGGACTAGCGCCAGAGACCCAGTACTTC.

The chain recombines TRBV6-2 or TRBV6-3 with TRBJ2-7, with TRBD2 identical over 8 bases. CDR3 length: 16 amino acids. J gave up 2 bases and V 2 bases, and 8 bases lay outside the gene matches. From germline, CDR1 is MNHEY and CDR2 SVGEGT. CDR3 protein: CASSYSSGGGPYEQYF. The CDR3 DNA reads as TGTGCCAGCAGTTACAGCTCTGGCGGGGGGCCCTACGAGCAGTACTTC.

V usage is TRBV7-9 and J usage is TRBJ2-3; possibly TRBD1 for D (6 bases). There are 15 residues in the CDR3. Trimming pared 2 bases from V and 3 bases from J, leaving 12 bases between. Germline V gene sequence: CDR1 SEHNR, CDR2 FQNEAQ (reference sequence). The CDR3 loop is CASSLMNRVTDTQYF. For the CDR3, the DNA is TGTGCCAGCAGCTTAATGAACAGGGTGACAGATACGCAGTATTTT.

This clonotype occurred a few times. The chain links TRBV20-1 to TRBJ2-7, with 8 positions matching TRBD1. Per the germline V gene, CDR1 is DFQATT and CDR2 is SNEGSKA (reference sequence). The ends lost 5 bases at V and 6 bases at J; junction bases unmatched: 12. The CDR3 length is 14 residues. CDR3 bases: TGCAGTGCTTCGGACAGGGATAAAAGGAGCGAGCAGTACTTC. Translation gives CSASDRDKRSEQYF.

The chain uses TRBV30 and TRBJ1-2; D is possibly TRBD1 (6 bases). CDR1 is GTSNPN and CDR2 is SVGIG in the germline V gene (reference sequence). V lost 0 bases to trimming and J lost 6 bases, with 14 bases between them. This CDR3 is 14 amino acids long. The CDR3 spells CAWSVPGAWDGYTF. CDR3 sequence (DNA): TGTGCCTGGAGTGTTCCGGGGGCCTGGGATGGCTACACCTTC.

In its sample, this clonotype was seen a few times. The rearrangement uses TRBV7-2 and TRBJ2-3; 7 nucleotides align to TRBD2. The V gene's germline CDR1 is SGHTA and CDR2 FQGNSA. Trimming took 5 bases from V and 1 from J; bases not matched to a gene: 9. The CDR3 extends over 16 amino acids. CDR3: CASSPASLAGTDTQYF. The DNA for the CDR3 is TGTGCCAGCAGCCCCGCAAGCCTAGCGGGCACAGATACGCAGTATTTT.

This clonotype was seen only a few times. This sequence joins TRBV4-3 and TRBJ2-5, with D perhaps assigned TRBD1 or TRBD2 (5 bases each). The CDR3 has 15 residues. Trimming pared 1 base from V and 4 bases from J, leaving 13 bases between. Germline assignment: CDR1 LGHNA and CDR2 YSLEER. The CDR3 here is CASSQVYPGRETQYF. The CDR3 DNA sequence: TGCGCCAGCAGCCAAGTTTATCCAGGGAGAGAGACCCAGTACTTC.

This clonotype was seen a few times. The chain joins TRBV7-2 to TRBJ1-4; weak D call: TRBD1 (6 bases). The CDR3 covers 14 residues. Germline V CDR1 and CDR2: SGHTA, FQGNSA. V shed 6 bases and J shed 8 bases, with 16 bases lying between them. The CDR3 loop reads CASSRPGHLEKLFF. As DNA, the CDR3 is TGTGCCAGCAGTCGACCGGGACATCTGGAAAAACTGTTTTTT. Full variable domain (outside the CDR3, taken from reference TRBV7-2 and TRBJ1-4): GAGVSQSPSNKVTEKGKDVELRCDPISGHTALYWYRQSLGQGLEFLIYFQGNSAPDKSGLPSDRFSAERTGGSVSTLTIQRTQQEDSAVYLCASSRPGHLEKLFFGSGTQLSVL.

This clonotype was counted ten times or more. This chain joins TRBV5-6 and TRBJ2-7; D is undetermined. Per germline, CDR1 SGHDT and CDR2 YYEEEE. Between the trimmed V and J ends, which lost 5 bases and 5 bases, there was a span of 8 bases. The CDR3 spans 11 residues. CDR3 residues: CASSLTDEQYF. CDR3 DNA sequence: TGTGCCAGCAGTTTGACCGACGAGCAGTACTTC.

At least ten counts were recorded for this clonotype. This chain uses TRBV5-1 with TRBJ2-7, with D tentatively TRBD2 (5 bases). Germline V gene sequence: CDR1 SGHRS, CDR2 YFSETQ. The length of the CDR3 is 14 residues. With 4 bases removed from V and 4 bases from J, the gap between germline ends came to 15 bases. The CDR3 DNA follows: TGCGCCAGCAGCGACCTAGCAGTCTCATACGAGCAGTACTTC. Its protein is CASSDLAVSYEQYF.

The table lists this clonotype with a few counts. The chain uses TRBV20-1 and TRBJ2-1; D is perhaps TRBD2 (5 bases). Trimming shortened V by 2 bases and J by 8 bases, and 10 bases separated the two germline ends. In germline, CDR1 is DFQATT, CDR2 SNEGSKA (reference sequence). This CDR3 contains 12 residues. CDR3 DNA: TGCAGTGCTAGAAGGGAGCGCCATGAGCAGTTCTTC. Its protein is CSARRERHEQFF.

The sample holds a few counts of this clonotype. The chain couples TRBV12-3 or TRBV12-4 to TRBJ2-7, with D perhaps TRBD1 (6 bases). This CDR3 has 15 residues. V lost 5 bases to trimming and J lost 1 base, with 15 bases between them. The CDR3 nucleotides read TGTGCCAGCAGTCCACAGGGCCCCCTTTCCTACGAGCAGTACTTC. It is translated as CASSPQGPLSYEQYF.

This clonotype turned up a few times. The chain recombines TRBV5-1 with TRBJ1-1; TRBD1 agrees at 8 bases. There are 14 residues in the CDR3. Looked up from germline, CDR1 is SGHRS and CDR2 is YFSETQ. Trimming cost V 7 bases and J 1 base; bases outside gene matches: 6. The CDR3 nucleotides read TGCGCCAGCGGCGGACAGGGAGGGAACACTGAAGCTTTCTTT. It is translated as CASGGQGGNTEAFF.

This clonotype was counted a few times. The chain joins TRBV2 to TRBJ2-2; TRBD1 aligns across 8 bases. The CDR3 is 14 amino acids. The V gene end was trimmed by 8 bases and the J gene end by 5 bases; junction bases not matched to a gene: 7. Germline CDR1 SNHLY, CDR2 FYNNEI. In DNA, the CDR3 is TGTGCCAGCGAGCAGGGGGCGCAGACCGGGGAGCTGTTTTTT. This gives the protein CASEQGAQTGELFF. Looking up the rest from reference TRBV2 and TRBJ2-2 gives the full variable domain: EPEVTQTPSHQVTQMGQEVILRCVPISNHLYFYWYRQILGQKVEFLVSFYNNEISEKSEIFDDQFSVERPDGSNFTLKIRSTKLEDSAMYFCASEQGAQTGELFFGEGSRLTVL.

The chain carries TRBV6-5 and TRBJ2-7; perhaps TRBD2 as D (6 bases). Germline lookup yields CDR1 MNHEY and CDR2 SVGAGI. This CDR3 region has 17 residues. The V gene lost 1 base and the J gene lost 2 bases, with 18 bases spanning the gap. In DNA form, the CDR3 reads TGTGCCAGCAGTTACTTTCGAAATTCGGGGGTGCCCTACGAGCAGTACTTC. Protein: CASSYFRNSGVPYEQYF.

This chain links TRBV11-2 with TRBJ2-5; 8 nucleotides match TRBD2. Germline V gene lookup returns CDR1 SGHAT and CDR2 FQNNGV. The CDR3 has 14 residues. V dropped 6 bases and J dropped 5; count of bases not matched to a gene: 8. The CDR3: CASRKLAGRETQYF. CDR3 nucleotide sequence: TGTGCCAGCAGAAAATTAGCGGGGCGCGAGACCCAGTACTTC.

The chain joins TRBV30 to TRBJ2-7; 10 nucleotides match TRBD1. V lost 2 bases to trimming and J lost 4 bases; unmatched junction nucleotides: 5. This CDR3 is 14 amino acids long. Per the germline V gene, CDR1 is GTSNPN and CDR2 is SVGIG (reference sequence). CDR3 sequence reads: CAWSYRGQGYEQYF. In nucleotides, the CDR3 is TGTGCCTGGAGTTATAGGGGACAGGGGTACGAGCAGTACTTC.

V and J are TRBV12-3 or TRBV12-4 and TRBJ1-2; 7 positions agree with TRBD1. With 6 bases clipped from V and 6 bases from J, the junction kept 10 bases outside the gene matches. The CDR3 sequence is 14 residues long. CDR3 coding DNA: TGTGCCAGCAGGGTCCGACAGGGAGGGAATGGCTACACCTTC. This sequence encodes CASRVRQGGNGYTF.

This rearrangement joins TRBV20-1 to TRBJ1-2, with 7 bases identical to TRBD1. CDR3 length equals 14 residues. The junction had 6 bases not matched to a gene; V was cut back by 1 base and J by 4 bases. CDR1 is DFQATT and CDR2 is SNEGSKA in the germline V gene (reference sequence). The CDR3 region has the DNA TGCAGTGCTAGAGGACAGGGAGACGGCTATGGCTACACCTTC. It is translated as CSARGQGDGYGYTF.

This clonotype was recorded many times. The CDR3 coding sequence is TGCAGTGCTAGAGATCTATCGGCGGGTAAAAATGAAAAACTGTTTTTT. Translation gives CSARDLSAGKNEKLFF. V is TRBV20-1 and J is TRBJ1-4; D gene unclear. The ends were cut back, 0 bases at V and 5 bases at J, with 16 bases in the middle. This CDR3 region has 16 residues. Per germline, CDR1 DFQATT and CDR2 SNEGSKA (reference sequence).

This clonotype was picked up many times. V gene TRBV4-3 combines with J gene TRBJ2-7, with D unclear. The CDR3 totals 17 residues. Germline loops: CDR1 LGHNA, CDR2 YSLEER. The V and J ends lost 1 base and 1 base respectively, with 17 bases between them. This chain's CDR3 is CASSQARPSLGSYEQYF. The CDR3 coding sequence is TGCGCCAGCAGCCAAGCACGCCCTTCTCTGGGGTCCTACGAGCAGTACTTC.

This clonotype was counted only a few times. This chain links TRBV4-3 with TRBJ2-1; 10 bases fit TRBD1. V gave up 3 bases and J gave up 10 bases; unmatched junction bases: 12. This CDR3 is 16 amino acids long. CDR1 LGHNA and CDR2 YSLEER come from the germline V gene. CDR3 sequence (DNA): TGCGCCAGCAGCCAGTTTCGGGACAGGGGACTAGTCGAGCAGTTCTTC. Translation: CASSQFRDRGLVEQFF.

This clonotype was seen at least ten times. The chain is built from TRBV12-3 or TRBV12-4 and TRBJ1-6; D ambiguous. The CDR3 is made up of 13 amino acids. The V and J ends lost 5 bases and 13 bases respectively, with 15 bases between them. DNA of the CDR3: TGTGCCAGCAGTCCAGGACTGGCCAATCCCCTCCACTTT. Amino acid sequence: CASSPGLANPLHF.

In its sample, this clonotype was seen a few times. V usage is TRBV9 and J usage is TRBJ1-2; D not certain. V gave up 4 bases and J gave up 8 bases, with 12 bases separating them. Per germline, CDR1 SGDLS and CDR2 YYNGEE. The CDR3 spans 12 residues. The CDR3 loop reads CASSPRGGGYTF. In DNA form, the CDR3 reads TGTGCCAGCAGCCCCCGAGGCGGAGGCTACACCTTC.

This clonotype was seen a handful of times. The rearrangement links TRBV12-3 or TRBV12-4 to TRBJ1-2; 7 bases fit TRBD1. The CDR3 has 12 residues. V shed 5 bases, J shed 6 bases, and the junction held 3 bases outside the gene matches. CDR3 sequence: CASSRQGDGYTF. The DNA for the CDR3 is TGTGCCAGCAGTCGACAGGGTGATGGCTACACCTTC.

This clonotype was detected only a few times. The genes are TRBV20-1 and TRBJ2-4; TRBD1 agrees at 9 bases. The CDR3 sequence is 14 residues long. Losses at the gene ends were 6 bases for V and 7 bases for J; bases not matched to a gene: 10. Germline loops: CDR1 DFQATT, CDR2 SNEGSKA (reference sequence). The CDR3 region has the DNA TGCAGTGCAACCGGGACAGGGTACTTGAACATTCAGTACTTC. It yields the protein CSATGTGYLNIQYF.